This is a list of T cell receptor beta chains from one sample in a study of CD8+CD57+ T cells in acquired aplastic anemia. TCRdb re-called the reads with MiXCR, one entry per CDR3 protein. The data hold 75,000 to 80,000 distinct CDR3 sequences, with roughly three quarters observed a single time. What was sequenced was sorted CD4+, CD8+, or CD8+CD57+ T cells (not recorded which) from PBMCs. These receptors were obtained from a human donor with aplastic anemia. Both conserved end residues are part of each CDR3. A D gene is named only where the DNA matches it firmly. Not every row has a clone size; where given, it reads once, few, many or a size class.

TRBD2	few	TRBV10-3	TRBJ2-5	CAISASGGEETQYF	TGTGCCATCAGTGCTAGCGGGGGGGAAGAGACCCAGTACTTC
TRBD1	-	TRBV6-1	TRBJ1-6	CASTRTGGLGSPLHF	TGTGCCAGCACCCGTACAGGGGGTCTCGGTTCACCCCTCCACTTT
-	-	TRBV9	TRBJ1-2	CASSVERGGGYTF	TGTGCCAGCAGCGTAGAAAGGGGTGGAGGCTACACCTTC
-	many	TRBV7-8	TRBJ2-2	CASSLGGTGELFF	TGTGCCAGCAGCTTGGGGGGCACCGGGGAGCTGTTTTTT
-	many	TRBV7-2	TRBJ2-1	CASSPGGSGYNEQFF	TGTGCCAGCAGCCCCGGTGGGAGTGGCTACAATGAGCAGTTCTTC
TRBD1	-	TRBV9	TRBJ1-1	CASSVDGRGGALNTEAFF	TGTGCCAGCAGCGTAGACGGCAGAGGGGGCGCTTTGAACACTGAAGCTTTCTTT
TRBD1	-	TRBV11-1	TRBJ2-3	CASSFIPGQGADTQYF	TGTGCCAGCAGCTTCATCCCCGGTCAGGGGGCAGATACGCAGTATTTT
-	-	TRBV9	TRBJ1-1	CASSVAVNTEAFF	TGTGCCAGCAGCGTAGCGGTGAACACTGAAGCTTTCTTT
-	few	TRBV24-1	TRBJ2-5	CATSGHQKGYQETQYF	TGTGCCACCAGTGGCCACCAAAAGGGGTACCAAGAGACCCAGTACTTC
-	-	TRBV10-3	TRBJ1-3	CAISESLSNSGNTIYF	TGTGCCATCAGTGAGTCGTTAAGTAACTCTGGAAACACCATATATTTT
-	-	TRBV29-1	TRBJ2-7	CSVVLLELPYEQYF	TGCAGCGTCGTACTACTAGAGCTCCCCTACGAGCAGTACTTT
TRBD1	once	TRBV9	TRBJ2-5	CASAGQGKETQYF	TGTGCCAGCGCTGGACAGGGGAAAGAGACCCAGTACTTC
TRBD1	once	TRBV12-3/TRBV12-4	TRBJ1-5	CASSTGGEGNQPQHF	TGTGCCAGCAGTACAGGGGGCGAAGGCAATCAGCCCCAGCATTTT
-	-	TRBV7-8	TRBJ2-7	CASSPETGVLEQYF	TGTGCCAGCAGCCCCGAGACAGGCGTGTTGGAGCAGTACTTC
TRBD1	-	TRBV27	TRBJ1-5	CASSSTGTVAHQHF	TGTGCCAGCAGTTCAACAGGGACAGTCGCTCATCAGCATTTT
-	-	TRBV24-1	TRBJ2-5	CATSEGGRPGETQYF	TGTGCCACCAGTGAAGGGGGGCGCCCAGGGGAGACCCAGTACTTC
-	-	TRBV7-9	TRBJ2-5	CASSLLGLETQYF	TGTGCCAGCAGCTTACTGGGGTTGGAGACCCAGTACTTC
-	-	TRBV12-3/TRBV12-4	TRBJ1-1	CASSYTSNTEAFF	TGTGCCAGCAGTTATACAAGCAACACTGAAGCTTTCTTT
-	-	TRBV7-3	TRBJ2-6	CASSPKLGTGANVLTF	TGTGCCAGCAGCCCGAAACTAGGTACTGGGGCCAACGTCCTGACTTTC
-	few	TRBV15	TRBJ2-7	CATSRDLGLNKYEQYF	TGTGCCACCAGCAGAGATTTGGGCCTTAACAAGTACGAGCAGTACTTC
-	-	TRBV19	TRBJ2-7	CASSIWGSNYEQYF	TGTGCCAGTAGTATCTGGGGGAGCAACTACGAGCAGTACTTC
-	-	TRBV19	TRBJ1-1	CASSPEDSWGTEAFF	TGTGCCAGTAGTCCAGAGGACAGTTGGGGCACTGAAGCTTTCTTT
TRBD1	-	TRBV16	TRBJ2-7	CASSQPDRGQNYEQYF	TGTGCCAGCAGCCAACCCGACAGGGGGCAGAACTACGAGCAGTACTTC
TRBD1	-	TRBV15	TRBJ2-7	CATSREAGGVYEQYF	TGTGCCACCAGCAGGGAAGCAGGGGGAGTCTACGAGCAGTACTTC
-	-	TRBV12-3/TRBV12-4	TRBJ2-7	CASSLGHFYEQYF	TGTGCCAGCAGCTTGGGACACTTCTACGAGCAGTACTTC
TRBD1	-	TRBV5-4	TRBJ1-2	CASSLTGGNGYTF	TGTGCCAGCAGCTTAACAGGGGGCAATGGCTACACCTTC
TRBD1	-	TRBV6-1	TRBJ1-6	CESDREKTSPLHF	TGTGAATCGGACAGGGAAAAGACTTCACCCCTCCACTTT
-	-	TRBV5-4	TRBJ1-1	CAGSRSDWNTEAFF	TGTGCCGGCAGTCGGTCGGATTGGAACACTGAAGCTTTCTTT
-	once	TRBV19	TRBJ2-6	CASIVWWGTLGLSGANVLTF	TGTGCCAGTATCGTTTGGTGGGGGACACTCGGTCTCTCTGGGGCCAACGTCCTGACTTTC
TRBD1	-	TRBV29-1	TRBJ2-3	CSVLRDRGGTQYF	TGCAGCGTTCTCCGGGACAGGGGAGGTACGCAGTATTTT
-	-	TRBV9	TRBJ1-5	CASSVESNQPQHF	TGTGCCAGCAGCGTTGAGAGCAATCAGCCCCAGCATTTT
-	-	TRBV10-3	TRBJ2-2	CATQLNTGELFF	TGTGCCACCCAACTGAACACCGGGGAGCTGTTTTTT
-	-	TRBV20-1	TRBJ1-1	CSASPRRGYTEAFF	TGCAGTGCTAGTCCACGACGGGGTTACACTGAAGCTTTCTTT
-	-	TRBV2	TRBJ2-1	CASRPISYNEQFF	TGTGCCAGCCGGCCAATCTCCTACAATGAGCAGTTCTTC
-	-	TRBV20-1	TRBJ1-2	CSARVRGYTF	TGCAGTGCTAGAGTGCGTGGCTACACCTTC
-	-	TRBV2	TRBJ2-2	CASRGTTNTGELFF	TGTGCCAGCAGGGGGACCACGAACACCGGGGAGCTGTTTTTT
TRBD2	-	TRBV29-1	TRBJ2-3	CSAGAGGTDTQYF	TGCAGCGCTGGGGCGGGAGGCACAGATACGCAGTATTTT
-	-	TRBV4-2	TRBJ1-1	CASSQEVVASTEAFF	TGTGCCAGCAGCCAAGAGGTGGTGGCGAGCACTGAAGCTTTCTTT
-	-	TRBV20-1	TRBJ2-7	CSAGVVYEQYF	TGCAGTGCTGGCGTCGTCTACGAGCAGTACTTC
-	few	TRBV5-1	TRBJ2-5	CASSLGRGETQYF	TGCGCCAGCAGCTTGGGCAGGGGTGAGACCCAGTACTTC
TRBD2	-	TRBV5-4	TRBJ2-5	CASSGLAGVWETQYF	TGTGCCAGCAGCGGACTAGCGGGGGTGTGGGAGACCCAGTACTTC
-	once	TRBV7-9	TRBJ2-3	CASTKGGDTQYF	TGTGCCAGCACCAAGGGGGGGGATACGCAGTATTTT
-	-	TRBV11-1	TRBJ2-6	CASSLAGLEGNRFLSGANVLTF	TGTGCCAGCAGCTTAGCCGGATTAGAAGGGAACAGGTTCCTCTCTGGGGCCAACGTCCTGACTTTC
-	-	TRBV10-2	TRBJ2-2	CASSESKKGGELFF	TGCGCCAGCAGTGAGTCGAAAAAGGGCGGGGAGCTGTTTTTT
-	few	TRBV29-1	TRBJ1-1	CSVVPSGDAFF	TGCAGCGTTGTGCCCAGCGGGGATGCTTTCTTT
TRBD2	once	TRBV7-2	TRBJ2-7	CASSPATSGRYEQYF	TGTGCCAGCAGCCCTGCGACTAGCGGGCGGTACGAGCAGTACTTC
-	-	TRBV5-1	TRBJ1-4	CASNLVGRTNEKLFF	TGCGCCAGCAACTTGGTAGGCAGAACTAATGAAAAACTGTTTTTT
-	-	TRBV7-2	TRBJ1-1	CASSSQGNTEAFF	TGTGCCAGCAGCTCACAGGGGAACACTGAAGCTTTCTTT
-	-	TRBV29-1	TRBJ2-6	CSVGKGSGANVLTF	TGCAGCGTTGGTAAAGGGTCTGGGGCCAACGTCCTGACTTTC
-	few	TRBV5-5	TRBJ2-7	CASSFLAGTYEQYF	TGTGCCAGCAGCTTTCTTGCAGGAACCTACGAGCAGTACTTC
-	few	TRBV2	TRBJ2-1	CASTLREQGRFF	TGTGCCAGCACCCTAAGGGAGCAGGGGCGGTTCTTC
-	-	TRBV20-1	TRBJ2-2	CSAAGSGELFF	TGCAGTGCTGCGGGGTCTGGGGAGCTGTTTTTT
TRBD2	few	TRBV9	TRBJ2-3	CASSLPRLASTDTQYF	TGTGCCAGCAGCCTCCCCAGACTAGCGAGCACAGATACGCAGTATTTT
TRBD2	-	TRBV7-2	TRBJ2-5	CASSLGGGPHETQHF	TGTGCCAGCAGCTTAGGGGGAGGGCCGCATGAGACCCAGCACTTC